This TCR beta chain was observed in a study of response to subunit inactivated influenza vaccine. Study outcomes and limitations: Authors suggested each seasonal flu vaccination may recruit only limited numbers of new T cells.

With 1 base removed from V and 1 base from J, the gap between germline ends came to 9 bases. CDR1 is SGHKS, CDR2 YYEKEE, per germline (reference sequence). The CDR3 covers 14 residues. In TCRdb, the RT-PCR reads were re-called with MiXCR into one record per CDR3 protein. The sample consists of fewer than 250,000 distinct CDR3 sequences, 14% of them appearing once. This clonotype was seen more than once but under ten times. Its antigen is as yet unknown. This specimen consisted of CD8+ T cells sorted from PBMCs, obtained 5 to 6 days after vaccination. The chain recombines TRBV5-5 with TRBJ2-7; D uncertain. The receptor comes from a man aged 50 to 59 who received an inactivated influenza vaccine. The CDR3, as DNA: TGTGCCAGCAGCTTGTCCCCCGGTTCCTACGAGCAGTACTTC. It translates to CASSLSPGSYEQYF.